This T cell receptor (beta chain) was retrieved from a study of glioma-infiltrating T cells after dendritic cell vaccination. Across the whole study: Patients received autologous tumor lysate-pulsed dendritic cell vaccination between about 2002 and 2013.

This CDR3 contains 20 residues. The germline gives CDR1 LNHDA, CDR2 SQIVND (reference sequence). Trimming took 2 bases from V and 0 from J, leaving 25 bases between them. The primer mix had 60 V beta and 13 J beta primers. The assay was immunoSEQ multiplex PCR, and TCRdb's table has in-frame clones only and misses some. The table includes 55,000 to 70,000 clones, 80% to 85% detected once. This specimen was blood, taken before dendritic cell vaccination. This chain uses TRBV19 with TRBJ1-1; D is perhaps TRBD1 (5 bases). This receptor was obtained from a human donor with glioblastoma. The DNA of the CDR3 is TGTGCCAGTAGTATACGGTCGGCGATGGGGCAGGGTGGGATGAACACTGAAGCTTTCTTT. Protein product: CASSIRSAMGQGGMNTEAFF.